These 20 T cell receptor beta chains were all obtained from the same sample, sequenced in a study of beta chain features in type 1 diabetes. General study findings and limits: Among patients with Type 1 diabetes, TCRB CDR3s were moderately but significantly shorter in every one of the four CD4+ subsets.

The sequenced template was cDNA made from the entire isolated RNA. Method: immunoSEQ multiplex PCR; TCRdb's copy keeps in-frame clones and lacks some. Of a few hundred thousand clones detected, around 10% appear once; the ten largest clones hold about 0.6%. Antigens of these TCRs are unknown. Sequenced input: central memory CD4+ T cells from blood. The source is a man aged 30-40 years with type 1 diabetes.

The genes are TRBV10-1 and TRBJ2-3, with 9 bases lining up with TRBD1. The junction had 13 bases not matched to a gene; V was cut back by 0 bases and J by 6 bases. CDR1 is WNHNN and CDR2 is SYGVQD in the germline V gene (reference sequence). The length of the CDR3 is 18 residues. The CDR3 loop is CASSESGNRGRVVDTQYF. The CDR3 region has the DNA TGCGCCAGCAGTGAGTCCGGGAACAGGGGGCGCGTAGTGGATACGCAGTATTTT.

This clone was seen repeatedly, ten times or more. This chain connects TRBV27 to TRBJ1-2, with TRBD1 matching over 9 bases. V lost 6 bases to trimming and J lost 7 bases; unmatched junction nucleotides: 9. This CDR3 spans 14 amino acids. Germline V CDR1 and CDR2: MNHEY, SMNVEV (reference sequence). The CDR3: CASRGGQGQSGYTF. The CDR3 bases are TGTGCCAGCAGAGGAGGACAGGGGCAAAGTGGCTACACCTTC.

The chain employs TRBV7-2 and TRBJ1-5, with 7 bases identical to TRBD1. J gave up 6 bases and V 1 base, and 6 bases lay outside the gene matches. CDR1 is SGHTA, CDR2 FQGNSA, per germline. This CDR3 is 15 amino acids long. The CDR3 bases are TGTGCCAGCAGCTTAGGACCCCAGGGGGGTCAGCCCCAGCATTTT. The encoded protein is CASSLGPQGGQPQHF.

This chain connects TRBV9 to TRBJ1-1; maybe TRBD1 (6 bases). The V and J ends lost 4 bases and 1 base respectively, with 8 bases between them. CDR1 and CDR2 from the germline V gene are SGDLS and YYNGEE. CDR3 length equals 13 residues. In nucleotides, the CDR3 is TGTGCCAGCAGCTCGGACAGGAACACTGAAGCTTTCTTT. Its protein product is CASSSDRNTEAFF.

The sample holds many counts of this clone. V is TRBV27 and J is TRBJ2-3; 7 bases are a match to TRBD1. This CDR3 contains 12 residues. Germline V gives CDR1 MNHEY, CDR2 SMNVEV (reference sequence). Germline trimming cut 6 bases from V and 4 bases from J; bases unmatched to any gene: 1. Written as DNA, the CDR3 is TGTGCCAGCAGGACAGGGTCAGATACGCAGTATTTT. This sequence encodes CASRTGSDTQYF.

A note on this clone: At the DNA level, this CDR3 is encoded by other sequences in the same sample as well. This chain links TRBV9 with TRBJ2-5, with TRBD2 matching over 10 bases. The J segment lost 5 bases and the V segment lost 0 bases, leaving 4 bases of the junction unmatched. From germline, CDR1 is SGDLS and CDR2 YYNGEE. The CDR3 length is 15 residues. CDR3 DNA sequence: TGTGCCAGCAGCGTAGATCCTAGCGGGAGTGAGACCCAGTACTTC. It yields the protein CASSVDPSGSETQYF.

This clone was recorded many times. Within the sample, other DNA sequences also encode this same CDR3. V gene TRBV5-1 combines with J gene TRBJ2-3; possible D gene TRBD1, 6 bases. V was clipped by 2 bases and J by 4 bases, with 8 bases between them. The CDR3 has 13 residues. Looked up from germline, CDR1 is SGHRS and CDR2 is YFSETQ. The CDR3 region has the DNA TGCGCCAGCAGCTTACAGGGTCCAGATACGCAGTATTTT. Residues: CASSLQGPDTQYF.

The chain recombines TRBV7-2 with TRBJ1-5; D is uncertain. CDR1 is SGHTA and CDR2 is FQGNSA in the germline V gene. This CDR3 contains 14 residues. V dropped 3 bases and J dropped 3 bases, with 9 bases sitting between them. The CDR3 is CASSLDGFNQPQHF. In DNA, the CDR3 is TGTGCCAGCAGCTTGGACGGATTCAATCAGCCCCAGCATTTT.

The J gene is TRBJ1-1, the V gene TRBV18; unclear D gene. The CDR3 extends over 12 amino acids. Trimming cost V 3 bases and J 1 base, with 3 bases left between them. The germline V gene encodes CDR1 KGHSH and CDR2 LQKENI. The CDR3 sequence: CASSPRNTEAFF. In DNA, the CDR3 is TGTGCCAGCTCACCGAGGAACACTGAAGCTTTCTTT.

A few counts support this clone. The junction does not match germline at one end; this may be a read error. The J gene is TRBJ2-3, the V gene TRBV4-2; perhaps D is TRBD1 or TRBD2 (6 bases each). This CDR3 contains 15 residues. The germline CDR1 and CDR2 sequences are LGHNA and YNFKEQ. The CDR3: CASSWPYRGTSRNDF. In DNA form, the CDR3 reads TGTGCCAGCAGCTGGCCCTACCGCGGGACATCTCGCAATGATTTT.

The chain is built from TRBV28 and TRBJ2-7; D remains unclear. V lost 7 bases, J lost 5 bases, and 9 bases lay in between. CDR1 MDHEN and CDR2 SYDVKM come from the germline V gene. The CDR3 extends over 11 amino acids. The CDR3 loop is CASTAVHEQYF. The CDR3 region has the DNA TGTGCCAGCACTGCAGTCCACGAGCAGTACTTC.

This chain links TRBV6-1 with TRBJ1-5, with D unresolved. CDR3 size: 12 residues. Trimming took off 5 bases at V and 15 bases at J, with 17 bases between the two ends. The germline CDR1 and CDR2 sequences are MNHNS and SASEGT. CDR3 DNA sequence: TGTGCCAGCAGTCCTGGCCCGACGCTACGGCATTTT. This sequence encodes CASSPGPTLRHF.

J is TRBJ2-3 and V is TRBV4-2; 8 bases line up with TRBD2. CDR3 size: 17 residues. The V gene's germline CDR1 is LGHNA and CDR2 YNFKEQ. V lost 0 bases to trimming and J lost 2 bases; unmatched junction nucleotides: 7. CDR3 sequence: CASSQDGSGSVTDTQYF. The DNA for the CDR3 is TGTGCCAGCAGCCAAGATGGCAGCGGGAGCGTCACAGATACGCAGTATTTT.

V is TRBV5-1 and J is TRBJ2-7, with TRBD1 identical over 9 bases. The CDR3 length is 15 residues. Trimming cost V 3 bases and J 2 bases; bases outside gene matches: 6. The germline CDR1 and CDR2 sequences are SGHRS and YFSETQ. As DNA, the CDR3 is TGCGCCAGCAGCTATTCGGGACAGGGTGCCTACGAGCAGTACTTC. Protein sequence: CASSYSGQGAYEQYF.

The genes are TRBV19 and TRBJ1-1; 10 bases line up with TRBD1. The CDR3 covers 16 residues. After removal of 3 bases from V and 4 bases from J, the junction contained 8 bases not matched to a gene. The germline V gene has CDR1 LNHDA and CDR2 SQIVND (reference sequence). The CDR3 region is CASSIFAGQGTTEAFF. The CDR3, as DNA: TGTGCCAGTAGTATTTTCGCGGGACAGGGGACCACTGAAGCTTTCTTT.

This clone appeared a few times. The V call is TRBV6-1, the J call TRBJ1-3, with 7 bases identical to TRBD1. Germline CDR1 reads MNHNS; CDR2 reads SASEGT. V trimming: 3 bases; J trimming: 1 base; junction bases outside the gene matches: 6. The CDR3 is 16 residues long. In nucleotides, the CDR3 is TGTGCCAGCAGTGATGGGACAGCCGGTTCTGGAAACACCATATATTTT. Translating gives CASSDGTAGSGNTIYF.

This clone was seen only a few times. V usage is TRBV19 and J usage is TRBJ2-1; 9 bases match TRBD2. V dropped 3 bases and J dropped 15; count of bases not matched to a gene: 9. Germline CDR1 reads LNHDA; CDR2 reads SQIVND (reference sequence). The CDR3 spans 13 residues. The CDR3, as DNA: TGTGCCAGTAGTATGACTAGCGGCACTCAGGGGTTCTTC. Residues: CASSMTSGTQGFF. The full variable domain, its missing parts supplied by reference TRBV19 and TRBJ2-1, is DGGITQSPKYLFRKEGQNVTLSCEQNLNHDAMYWYRQDPGQGLRLIYYSQIVNDFQKGDIAEGYSVSREKKESFPLTVTSAQKNPTAFYLCASSMTSGTQGFFGPGTRLTVL.

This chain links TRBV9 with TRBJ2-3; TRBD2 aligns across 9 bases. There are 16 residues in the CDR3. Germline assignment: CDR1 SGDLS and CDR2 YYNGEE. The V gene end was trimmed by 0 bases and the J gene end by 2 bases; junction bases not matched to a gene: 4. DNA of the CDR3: TGTGCCAGCAGCGTAGGACTAGCGGACCCCACAGATACGCAGTATTTT. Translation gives CASSVGLADPTDTQYF.

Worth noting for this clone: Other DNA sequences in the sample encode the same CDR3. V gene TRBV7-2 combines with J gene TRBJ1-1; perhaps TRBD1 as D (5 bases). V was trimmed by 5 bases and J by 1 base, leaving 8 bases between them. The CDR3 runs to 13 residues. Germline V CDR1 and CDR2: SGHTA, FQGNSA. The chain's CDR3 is CASSRDRNTEAFF. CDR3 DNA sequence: TGTGCCAGCAGCCGTGACAGGAACACTGAAGCTTTCTTT. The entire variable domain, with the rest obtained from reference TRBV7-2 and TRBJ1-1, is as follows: GAGVSQSPSNKVTEKGKDVELRCDPISGHTALYWYRQSLGQGLEFLIYFQGNSAPDKSGLPSDRFSAERTGGSVSTLTIQRTQQEDSAVYLCASSRDRNTEAFFGQGTRLTVV.

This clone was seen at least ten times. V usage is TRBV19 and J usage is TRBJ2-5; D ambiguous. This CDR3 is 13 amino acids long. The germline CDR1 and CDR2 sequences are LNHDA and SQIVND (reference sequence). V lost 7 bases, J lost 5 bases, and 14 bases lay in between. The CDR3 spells CASIPTFRETQYF. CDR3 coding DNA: TGTGCCAGTATTCCGACTTTCCGGGAGACCCAGTACTTC.